These T cell receptor beta chains were read from a single sample in a study of T cell repertoires in cytomegalovirus infection. TCRdb re-analysed the reads in MiXCR, keeping a single row per CDR3 protein. The sample has about 330,000 distinct CDR3 sequences, nearly 35% seen once. For these TCRs, the target antigens are not known. This specimen was cultured PBMCs, taken from culture after CMV antigen stimulation. The receptors originated from a human donor in good health (CMV status not recorded). Some clones in this sample may be carry-over from other donors' samples. Both conserved end residues are part of each CDR3. D genes are given only for firm matches. For some rows the clone size is stated as once, few or many, or as a class when expanded; others skip it.

CDR3 length: 15
D gene: NA
J gene: TRBJ2-2
clone size: few
V gene: TRBV4-3
CDR3 protein: CASSQGVRVAGELFF
CDR3 DNA: TGCGCCAGCAGCCAAGGGGTCCGCGTCGCCGGGGAGCTGTTTTTT

CDR3 length: 15
D gene: NA
J gene: TRBJ1-1
clone size: NA
V gene: TRBV6-2/TRBV6-3
CDR3 protein: CASSWDKTSNTEAFF
CDR3 DNA: TGTGCCAGCAGTTGGGACAAAACCTCGAACACTGAAGCTTTCTTT

CDR3 length: 13
D gene: NA
J gene: TRBJ1-1
clone size: NA
V gene: TRBV5-1
CDR3 protein: CASSAEGYTEAFF
CDR3 DNA: TGCGCCAGCAGCGCTGAAGGATATACTGAAGCTTTCTTT

CDR3 length: 14
D gene: NA
J gene: TRBJ1-2
clone size: NA
V gene: TRBV19
CDR3 protein: CASSAETFNYGYTF
CDR3 DNA: TGTGCCAGTAGTGCTGAAACTTTTAACTATGGCTACACCTTC

CDR3 length: 15
D gene: NA
J gene: TRBJ1-4
clone size: NA
V gene: TRBV7-2
CDR3 protein: CASSSWAEGGEKLFF
CDR3 DNA: TGTGCCAGCAGCTCCTGGGCCGAAGGAGGGGAAAAACTGTTTTTT

CDR3 length: 12
D gene: NA
J gene: TRBJ2-5
clone size: NA
V gene: TRBV6-2/TRBV6-3
CDR3 protein: CASEGTQETQYF
CDR3 DNA: TGTGCCAGCGAGGGGACCCAAGAGACCCAGTACTTC

CDR3 length: 17
D gene: TRBD1
J gene: TRBJ2-3
clone size: many
V gene: TRBV7-2
CDR3 protein: CASSIRDRGLGTDTQYF
CDR3 DNA: TGTGCCAGCAGCATCCGGGACAGGGGGCTCGGGACAGATACGCAGTATTTT

CDR3 length: 14
D gene: NA
J gene: TRBJ1-2
clone size: few
V gene: TRBV19
CDR3 protein: CASHPRGVGYGYTF
CDR3 DNA: TGTGCCAGTCACCCGCGGGGGGTTGGCTATGGCTACACCTTC

CDR3 length: 13
D gene: TRBD2
J gene: TRBJ2-1
clone size: NA
V gene: TRBV7-2
CDR3 protein: CASSNSGTNEQFF
CDR3 DNA: TGTGCCAGCAGCAATAGCGGGACCAATGAGCAGTTCTTC

CDR3 length: 12
D gene: NA
J gene: TRBJ2-5
clone size: many
V gene: TRBV7-2
CDR3 protein: CASTQQLETQYF
CDR3 DNA: TGTGCCAGCACCCAGCAGTTGGAGACCCAGTACTTC

CDR3 length: 13
D gene: NA
J gene: TRBJ1-6
clone size: NA
V gene: TRBV6-8
CDR3 protein: CASRPGHYSPLHF
CDR3 DNA: TGTGCCAGCAGACCGGGACACTATTCACCCCTCCACTTT

CDR3 length: 13
D gene: NA
J gene: TRBJ2-7
clone size: NA
V gene: TRBV7-2
CDR3 protein: CASSRGNSYEQYF
CDR3 DNA: TGTGCCAGCAGCCGAGGAAACTCCTACGAGCAGTACTTC

CDR3 length: 15
D gene: TRBD2
J gene: TRBJ2-5
clone size: NA
V gene: TRBV5-6
CDR3 protein: CASSFLAGVQETQYF
CDR3 DNA: TGTGCCAGCAGCTTCCTAGCGGGAGTCCAAGAGACCCAGTACTTC

CDR3 length: 17
D gene: TRBD2
J gene: TRBJ2-5
clone size: NA
V gene: TRBV4-3
CDR3 protein: CASSQGLVLAGQETQYF
CDR3 DNA: TGCGCCAGCAGCCAAGGCTTAGTACTAGCGGGACAAGAGACCCAGTACTTC

CDR3 length: 13
D gene: NA
J gene: TRBJ2-5
clone size: NA
V gene: TRBV28
CDR3 protein: CASSLVGSKTQYF
CDR3 DNA: TGTGCCAGCAGTTTAGTCGGCAGCAAGACCCAGTACTTC

CDR3 length: 18
D gene: NA
J gene: TRBJ1-1
clone size: NA
V gene: TRBV14
CDR3 protein: CASSQGSPWGLGDTEAFF
CDR3 DNA: TGTGCCAGCAGCCAAGGTTCCCCTTGGGGGCTGGGGGACACTGAAGCTTTCTTT

CDR3 length: 14
D gene: NA
J gene: TRBJ1-3
clone size: NA
V gene: TRBV6-6
CDR3 protein: CASSYSSQGNTIYF
CDR3 DNA: TGTGCCAGCAGTTACTCATCCCAGGGAAACACCATATATTTT

CDR3 length: 17
D gene: NA
J gene: TRBJ2-3
clone size: NA
V gene: TRBV7-2
CDR3 protein: CASSLRAWKGSTDTQYF
CDR3 DNA: TGTGCCAGCAGCTTAAGGGCCTGGAAGGGTAGCACAGATACGCAGTATTTT

CDR3 length: 13
D gene: NA
J gene: TRBJ2-1
clone size: NA
V gene: TRBV27
CDR3 protein: CASRRTGANEQFF
CDR3 DNA: TGTGCCAGCAGGCGTACGGGAGCGAATGAGCAGTTCTTC

CDR3 length: 13
D gene: NA
J gene: TRBJ1-1
clone size: NA
V gene: TRBV11-2
CDR3 protein: CASSLYRDTEAFF
CDR3 DNA: TGTGCCAGCAGCTTATACAGGGACACTGAAGCTTTCTTT

CDR3 length: 13
D gene: NA
J gene: TRBJ2-7
clone size: once
V gene: TRBV10-3
CDR3 protein: CAISSHTSGEQYF
CDR3 DNA: TGTGCCATCAGCTCTCACACCTCGGGTGAGCAGTACTTC

CDR3 length: 15
D gene: TRBD1
J gene: TRBJ2-1
clone size: NA
V gene: TRBV29-1
CDR3 protein: CSVRVSPGQKNEQFF
CDR3 DNA: TGCAGCGTTCGGGTGTCACCGGGACAGAAAAATGAGCAGTTCTTC

CDR3 length: 16
D gene: TRBD2
J gene: TRBJ2-3
clone size: NA
V gene: TRBV7-2
CDR3 protein: CASSLGNSGRGDTQYF
CDR3 DNA: TGTGCCAGCAGCTTAGGTAATAGCGGGAGAGGCGATACGCAGTATTTT

CDR3 length: 15
D gene: TRBD2
J gene: TRBJ2-3
clone size: NA
V gene: TRBV18
CDR3 protein: CASSPLGLATDTQYF
CDR3 DNA: TGTGCCAGCTCACCACTGGGACTAGCCACAGATACGCAGTATTTT